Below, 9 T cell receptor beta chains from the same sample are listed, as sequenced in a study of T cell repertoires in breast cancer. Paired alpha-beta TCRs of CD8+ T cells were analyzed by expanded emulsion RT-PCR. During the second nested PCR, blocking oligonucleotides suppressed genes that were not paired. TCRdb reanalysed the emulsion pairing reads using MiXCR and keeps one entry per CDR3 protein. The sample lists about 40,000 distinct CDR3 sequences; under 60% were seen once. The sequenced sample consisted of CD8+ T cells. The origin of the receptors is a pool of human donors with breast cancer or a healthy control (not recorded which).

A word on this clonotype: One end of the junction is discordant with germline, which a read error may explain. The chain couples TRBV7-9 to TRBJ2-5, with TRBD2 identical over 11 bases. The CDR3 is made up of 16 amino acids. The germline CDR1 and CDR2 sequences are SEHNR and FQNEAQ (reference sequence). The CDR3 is CASSLSPSGGRETRYF. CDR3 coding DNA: TGTGCCAGCAGCTTAAGTCCTAGCGGGGGGCGGGAGACCCGGTACTTC.

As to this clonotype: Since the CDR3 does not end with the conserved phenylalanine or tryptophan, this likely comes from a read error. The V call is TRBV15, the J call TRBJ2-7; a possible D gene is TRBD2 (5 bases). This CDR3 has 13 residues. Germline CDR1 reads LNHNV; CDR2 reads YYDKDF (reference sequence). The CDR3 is CATSRDYNYEQYL. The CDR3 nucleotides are TGTGCCACCAGCCGAGACTATAACTACGAGCAGTACCTC.

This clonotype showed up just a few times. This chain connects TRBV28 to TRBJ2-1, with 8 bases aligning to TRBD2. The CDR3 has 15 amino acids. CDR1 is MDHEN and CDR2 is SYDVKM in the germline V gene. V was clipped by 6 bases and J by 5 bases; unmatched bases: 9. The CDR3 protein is CASRREALAHNEQFF. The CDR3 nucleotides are TGTGCCAGCAGGCGGGAGGCCTTGGCCCACAATGAGCAGTTCTTC.

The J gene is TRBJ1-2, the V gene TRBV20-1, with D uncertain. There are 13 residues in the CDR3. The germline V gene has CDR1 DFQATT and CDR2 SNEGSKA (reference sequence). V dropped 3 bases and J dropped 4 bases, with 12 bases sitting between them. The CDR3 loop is CSARKADTYGYTF. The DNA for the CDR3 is TGCAGTGCTAGGAAAGCTGATACCTATGGCTACACCTTC.

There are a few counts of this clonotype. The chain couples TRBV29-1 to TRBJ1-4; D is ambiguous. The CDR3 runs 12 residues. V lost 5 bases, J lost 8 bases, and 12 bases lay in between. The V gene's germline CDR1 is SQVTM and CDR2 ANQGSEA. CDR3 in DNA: TGCAGCGTTTCTGGGCGCGAGGAAAAACTGTTTTTT. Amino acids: CSVSGREEKLFF.

The CDR3 bases are TGTGCCAGCAGTGTGTGGGGCTTCGAGGAGCAGTACTTC. This sequence encodes CASSVWGFEEQYF. The V gene is TRBV2, the J gene TRBJ2-7, with a weak D call TRBD1 (5 bases). Germline loops: CDR1 SNHLY, CDR2 FYNNEI. CDR3 length equals 13 residues. Trimming removed 4 bases at V and 7 bases at J, with 14 bases between. Full variable domain (outside the CDR3, taken from reference TRBV2 and TRBJ2-7): EPEVTQTPSHQVTQMGQEVILRCVPISNHLYFYWYRQILGQKVEFLVSFYNNEISEKSEIFDDQFSVERPDGSNFTLKIRSTKLEDSAMYFCASSVWGFEEQYFGPGTRLTVT.

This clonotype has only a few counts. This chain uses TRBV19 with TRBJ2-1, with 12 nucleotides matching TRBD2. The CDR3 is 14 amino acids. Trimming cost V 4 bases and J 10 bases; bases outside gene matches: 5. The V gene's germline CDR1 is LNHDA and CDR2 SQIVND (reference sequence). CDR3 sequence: CASSTASGRGEQFF. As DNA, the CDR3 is TGTGCCAGTAGTACCGCTAGCGGGAGGGGGGAGCAGTTCTTC. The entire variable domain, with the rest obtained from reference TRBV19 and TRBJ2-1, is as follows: DGGITQSPKYLFRKEGQNVTLSCEQNLNHDAMYWYRQDPGQGLRLIYYSQIVNDFQKGDIAEGYSVSREKKESFPLTVTSAQKNPTAFYLCASSTASGRGEQFFGPGTRLTVL.

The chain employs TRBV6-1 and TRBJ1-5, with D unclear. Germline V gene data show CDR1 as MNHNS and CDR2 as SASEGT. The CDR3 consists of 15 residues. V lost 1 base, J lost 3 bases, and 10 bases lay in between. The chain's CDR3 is CASSEGNSHNQPQHF. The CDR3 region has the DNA TGTGCCAGCAGTGAAGGAAACAGCCACAATCAGCCCCAGCATTTT.

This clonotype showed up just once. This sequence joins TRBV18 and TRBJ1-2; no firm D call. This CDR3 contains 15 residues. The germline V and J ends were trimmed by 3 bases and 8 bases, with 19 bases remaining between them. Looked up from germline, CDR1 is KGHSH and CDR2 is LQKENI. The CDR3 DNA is TGTGCCAGCTCACCGGCCGGGGAGCAAGGAGGGGGCTACACCTTC. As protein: CASSPAGEQGGGYTF.